The present T cell receptor beta chain was sequenced within a study of CD8 T cells in ankylosing spondylitis. Whole-study results and caveats: Seemingly distinctive of ankylosing spondylitis blood was a TCR beta motif formed by eight highly homologous variants.

With regard to this clonotype: What it binds is unknown.

The CDR3 runs to 12 residues. Trimming pared 3 bases from V and 3 bases from J, leaving 6 bases between. CDR1 is MDHEN, CDR2 SYDVKM, per germline. TCRdb ran MiXCR on the 5' RACE reads and lists one entry per CDR3 protein. The sample records just over 350,000 distinct CDR3 sequences, 20% being singletons. This TCR was sampled from a male donor with ankylosing spondylitis or in good health (not recorded which). V is TRBV28 and J is TRBJ2-7; D unclear. Sequencing used blood, either unsorted or a sorted T cell fraction (not recorded which). CDR3 protein: CASSFPNYEQYF. The CDR3, as DNA: TGTGCCAGCAGTTTTCCAAACTACGAGCAGTACTTC.